This TCR beta chain was observed in a study of T cell repertoires in aging, cancer and after chemotherapy. This clonotype is medium-sized in the sample. Its target is not known. A mixed TRB-A/B primer pool amplified rearranged TRB by multiplex touch-down PCR. TCRdb reanalysed the multiplex PCR reads using MiXCR and keeps one entry per CDR3 protein. The data hold thousands of distinct CDR3 sequences, with around 36% observed a single time. CDR1 and CDR2 from the germline V gene are SQVTM and ANQGSEA. The V and J ends lost 4 bases and 2 bases respectively, with 15 bases between them. The CDR3 loop spans 14 amino acids. Notes on the study in general: Age-matched healthy donors had significantly more diverse, less clonal blood TCR repertoires than untreated cancer patients. No conclusions about immunological memory after chemotherapy can be drawn from the repertoire data.

The template was genomic DNA from peripheral blood, not RNA. The receptor's source is a human donor in good health. Sequences were obtained from blood. This chain joins TRBV29-1 and TRBJ2-7, with D possibly called TRBD1 or TRBD2 (6 bases each). This chain's CDR3 is CSVGGSRGPYEQYF. In nucleotides, the CDR3 is TGCAGCGTTGGAGGGTCTCGGGGGCCCTACGAGCAGTACTTC.